This is a list of T cell receptor beta chains from one sample in a study of human T cells and chemical hapten exposure. From the RACE reads, TCRdb called clonotypes with MiXCR, one entry per CDR3 protein. Seen here are some 44,000 distinct CDR3 sequences, just under 9% observed once, and the top ten hold approximately 16%. The starting material was whole blood, obtained in connection with sensitization to the hapten diphenylcyclopropenone (DPC). All receptors come from a middle-aged woman with alopecia areata. Some clones in this sample may be carry-over from other donors' samples. Each CDR3 is given with its conserved first and last residue. Fields, in order: clone size, D gene, V gene, J gene, CDR3 DNA, CDR3 protein. The D gene is left open where the match is weak. Clone size is shown for a subset of rows, as once, few, many or a class of expanded clone.

clone size: many
D gene: -
V gene: TRBV30
J gene: TRBJ2-5
CDR3 DNA: TGTGCCACCGACGACAGGTTTCTATTCCAAGAGACCCAGTACTTC
CDR3 protein: CATDDRFLFQETQYF

clone size: many
D gene: -
V gene: TRBV12-3/TRBV12-4
J gene: TRBJ1-2
CDR3 DNA: TGTGCCAGCAGTTCCGGGGGGGAGGGCTATGGCTACACCTTC
CDR3 protein: CASSSGGEGYGYTF

clone size: -
D gene: TRBD1
V gene: TRBV9
J gene: TRBJ1-3
CDR3 DNA: TGTGCCAGCACCCCAGGGGGCTCTGGAAACACCATATATTTT
CDR3 protein: CASTPGGSGNTIYF

clone size: many
D gene: -
V gene: TRBV12-3/TRBV12-4
J gene: TRBJ2-7
CDR3 DNA: TGTGCCAGCAGTATAGACAGGAGCTCCTACGAGCAGTACTTC
CDR3 protein: CASSIDRSSYEQYF

clone size: many
D gene: TRBD2
V gene: TRBV20-1
J gene: TRBJ2-3
CDR3 DNA: TGCAGTGCTAGAGATCCCTCTTCGGGAGCGGGGGCACAGTATTTT
CDR3 protein: CSARDPSSGAGAQYF

clone size: -
D gene: TRBD1
V gene: TRBV6-1
J gene: TRBJ2-7
CDR3 DNA: TGTGCCAGCACCAGACAGGGGAGTACGTGGGAGCAGTACTTC
CDR3 protein: CASTRQGSTWEQYF

clone size: many
D gene: -
V gene: TRBV5-1
J gene: TRBJ1-2
CDR3 DNA: TGCGCCAGCAGCTTGAGGCAGGCGTCCTCAGGCTACACCTTC
CDR3 protein: CASSLRQASSGYTF

clone size: few
D gene: TRBD1
V gene: TRBV29-1
J gene: TRBJ2-7
CDR3 DNA: TGCAGCGTTACCGGGACAGGTTCCTTCTCGGCCGAGCAGTACTTC
CDR3 protein: CSVTGTGSFSAEQYF

clone size: many
D gene: TRBD1
V gene: TRBV18
J gene: TRBJ1-1
CDR3 DNA: TGTGCCAGCTCAAGGGACAGAAAGAACACTGAAGCTTTCTTT
CDR3 protein: CASSRDRKNTEAFF

clone size: many
D gene: -
V gene: TRBV20-1
J gene: TRBJ2-1
CDR3 DNA: TGCAGTGCTAGAGGTGCTACCTACAATGAGCAGTTCTTC
CDR3 protein: CSARGATYNEQFF

clone size: -
D gene: -
V gene: TRBV2
J gene: TRBJ2-5
CDR3 DNA: TGTGCCAGCACGGCGGCGATGCAAGAGACCCAGTACTTC
CDR3 protein: CASTAAMQETQYF

clone size: many
D gene: -
V gene: TRBV9
J gene: TRBJ2-7
CDR3 DNA: TGTGCCAGCAGCGGGTGGGACCGCACTGAGCAGTACTTC
CDR3 protein: CASSGWDRTEQYF

clone size: -
D gene: -
V gene: TRBV18
J gene: TRBJ1-4
CDR3 DNA: TGTGCCAGCTCACCGGGCCTCGAAAAATCAGAAAAACTGTTTTTT
CDR3 protein: CASSPGLEKSEKLFF

clone size: many
D gene: -
V gene: TRBV24-1
J gene: TRBJ1-1
CDR3 DNA: TGTGCCACCAGTGATTTGACGAGGACAGTCGTCGCTGAAGCTTTCTTT
CDR3 protein: CATSDLTRTVVAEAFF

clone size: many
D gene: -
V gene: TRBV7-9
J gene: TRBJ1-6
CDR3 DNA: TGTGCCAGCAGCGCCGTAGGGACGGCCTTCTCACCCCTCCACTTT
CDR3 protein: CASSAVGTAFSPLHF

clone size: many
D gene: TRBD1
V gene: TRBV18
J gene: TRBJ1-5
CDR3 DNA: TGTGCCAGCTCACCCCAGAGGAGCCGGGACAGCAGCAATCAGCCCCAGCATTTT
CDR3 protein: CASSPQRSRDSSNQPQHF

clone size: many
D gene: -
V gene: TRBV7-9
J gene: TRBJ2-1
CDR3 DNA: TGTGCCAGCAGCTTATTCGGGGGAAGTAGGTACAATGAGCAGTTCTTC
CDR3 protein: CASSLFGGSRYNEQFF

clone size: many
D gene: -
V gene: TRBV7-9
J gene: TRBJ1-2
CDR3 DNA: TGTGCCAGCAGCTTAGCCCCCCGCGGCTATGGCTACACCTTC
CDR3 protein: CASSLAPRGYGYTF

clone size: -
D gene: -
V gene: TRBV4-3
J gene: TRBJ1-2
CDR3 DNA: TGCACCAGCAGCCAAGATAGTGGGTACATCTATGGCTACACCTTC
CDR3 protein: CTSSQDSGYIYGYTF

clone size: many
D gene: -
V gene: TRBV4-1
J gene: TRBJ1-3
CDR3 DNA: TGCGCCAGCAGCCAAGAGGGCGGATACTCTGGAAACACCATATATTTT
CDR3 protein: CASSQEGGYSGNTIYF

clone size: -
D gene: TRBD1
V gene: TRBV7-9
J gene: TRBJ1-6
CDR3 DNA: TGTGCCAGCATTGGGACAGGGAAATTATCACCCCTCCACTTT
CDR3 protein: CASIGTGKLSPLHF